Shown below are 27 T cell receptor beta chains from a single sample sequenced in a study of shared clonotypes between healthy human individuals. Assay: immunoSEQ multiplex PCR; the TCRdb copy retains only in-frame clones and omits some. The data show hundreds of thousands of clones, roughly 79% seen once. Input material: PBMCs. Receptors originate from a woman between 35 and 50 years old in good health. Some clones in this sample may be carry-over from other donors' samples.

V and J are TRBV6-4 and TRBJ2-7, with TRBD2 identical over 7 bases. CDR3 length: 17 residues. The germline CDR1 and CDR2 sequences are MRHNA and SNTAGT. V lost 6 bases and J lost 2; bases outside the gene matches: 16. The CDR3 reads CASRATILRERPYEQYF. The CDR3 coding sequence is TGTGCCAGCAGGGCCACAATTTTGCGGGAGCGCCCCTACGAGCAGTACTTC.

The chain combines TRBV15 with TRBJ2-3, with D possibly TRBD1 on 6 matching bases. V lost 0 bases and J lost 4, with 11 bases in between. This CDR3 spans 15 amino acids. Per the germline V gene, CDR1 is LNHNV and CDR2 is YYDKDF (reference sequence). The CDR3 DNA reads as TGTGCCACCAGCAGAGATTCCAGGGGCCCAGATACGCAGTATTTT. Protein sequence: CATSRDSRGPDTQYF.

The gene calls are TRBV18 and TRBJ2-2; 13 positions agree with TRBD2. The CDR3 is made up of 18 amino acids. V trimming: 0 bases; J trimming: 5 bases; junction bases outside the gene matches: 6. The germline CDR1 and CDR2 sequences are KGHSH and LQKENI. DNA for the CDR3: TGTGCCAGCTCACCACCCGGACTAGCGGGAGCCGGGACCGGGGAGCTGTTTTTT. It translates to CASSPPGLAGAGTGELFF.

The chain's CDR3 is CAWSPGTAYGYTF. DNA for the CDR3: TGTGCCTGGAGTCCTGGGACAGCCTATGGCTACACCTTC. The rearrangement joins TRBV30 to TRBJ1-2; 7 positions agree with TRBD1. The CDR3 has 13 residues. Germline CDR1 GTSNPN, CDR2 SVGIG (reference sequence). V shed 2 bases, J shed 4 bases, and the junction held 4 bases outside the gene matches.

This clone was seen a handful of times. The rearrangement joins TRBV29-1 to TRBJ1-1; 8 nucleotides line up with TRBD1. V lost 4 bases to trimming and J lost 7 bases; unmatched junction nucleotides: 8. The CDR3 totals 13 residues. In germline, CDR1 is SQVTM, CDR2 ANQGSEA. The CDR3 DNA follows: TGCAGCGTTGTAGGACAGGGCCCCCGTGAAGCTTTCTTT. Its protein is CSVVGQGPREAFF.

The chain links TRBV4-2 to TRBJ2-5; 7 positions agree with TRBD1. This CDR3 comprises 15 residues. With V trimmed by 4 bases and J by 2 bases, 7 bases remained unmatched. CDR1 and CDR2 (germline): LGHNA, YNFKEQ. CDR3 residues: CASSPLGQTQETQYF. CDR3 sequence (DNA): TGTGCCAGCAGCCCCCTGGGACAGACACAAGAGACCCAGTACTTC.

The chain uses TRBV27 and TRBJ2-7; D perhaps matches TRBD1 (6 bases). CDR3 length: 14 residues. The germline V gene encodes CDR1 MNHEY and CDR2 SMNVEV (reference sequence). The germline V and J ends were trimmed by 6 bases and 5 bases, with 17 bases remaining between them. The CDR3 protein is CASRGPQGVNEQYF. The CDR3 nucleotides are TGTGCCAGCAGAGGACCACAGGGAGTCAACGAGCAGTACTTC.

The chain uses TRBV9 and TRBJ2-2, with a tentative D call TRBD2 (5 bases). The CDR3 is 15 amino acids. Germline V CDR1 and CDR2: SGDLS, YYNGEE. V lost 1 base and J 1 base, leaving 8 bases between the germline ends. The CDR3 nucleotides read TGTGCCAGCAGCGTAAGGGAGAGGAACACCGGGGAGCTGTTTTTT. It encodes CASSVRERNTGELFF.

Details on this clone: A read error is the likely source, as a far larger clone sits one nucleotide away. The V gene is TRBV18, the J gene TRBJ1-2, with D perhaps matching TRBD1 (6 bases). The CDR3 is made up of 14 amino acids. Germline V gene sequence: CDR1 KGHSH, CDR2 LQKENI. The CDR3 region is CASSPDSTNCGYTF. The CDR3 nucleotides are TGTGCCAGCTCACCGGACAGTACTAACTGTGGCTACACCTTC.

The CDR3 reads CASSQGATQETQYF. The CDR3 region has the DNA TGTGCCAGCAGCCAGGGGGCCACCCAAGAGACCCAGTACTTC. V gene TRBV6-5 combines with J gene TRBJ2-5; 8 nucleotides align to TRBD1. Trimming at V came to 6 bases and at J to 1 base, leaving 4 bases not matched to a gene. There are 14 residues in the CDR3. Germline CDR1 MNHEY, CDR2 SVGAGI.

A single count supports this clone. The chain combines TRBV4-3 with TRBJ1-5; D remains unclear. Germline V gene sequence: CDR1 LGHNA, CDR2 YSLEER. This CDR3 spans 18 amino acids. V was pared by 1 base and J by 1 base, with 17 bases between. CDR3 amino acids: CASSQGHERASSNQPQHF. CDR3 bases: TGCGCCAGCAGCCAAGGGCACGAGCGAGCCTCAAGCAATCAGCCCCAGCATTTT.

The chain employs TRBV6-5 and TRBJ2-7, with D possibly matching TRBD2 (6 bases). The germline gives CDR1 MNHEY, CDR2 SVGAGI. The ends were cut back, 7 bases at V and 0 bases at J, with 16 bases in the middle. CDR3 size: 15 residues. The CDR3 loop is CASTGDRTSSYEQYF. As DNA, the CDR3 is TGTGCCAGCACGGGGGATAGGACATCCTCCTACGAGCAGTACTTC.

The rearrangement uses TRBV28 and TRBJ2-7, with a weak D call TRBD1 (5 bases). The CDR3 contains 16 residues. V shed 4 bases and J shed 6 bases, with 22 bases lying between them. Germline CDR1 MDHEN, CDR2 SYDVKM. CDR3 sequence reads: CASSSPPQGKPVEQYF. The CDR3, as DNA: TGTGCCAGCAGTTCCCCGCCCCAGGGCAAACCTGTCGAGCAGTACTTC.

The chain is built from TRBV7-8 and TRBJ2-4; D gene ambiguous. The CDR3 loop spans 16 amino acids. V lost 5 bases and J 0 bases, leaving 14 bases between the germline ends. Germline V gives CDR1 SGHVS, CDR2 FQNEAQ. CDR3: CASSPNRALAKNIQYF. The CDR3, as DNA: TGTGCCAGCAGCCCAAACAGAGCCCTAGCCAAAAACATTCAGTACTTC.

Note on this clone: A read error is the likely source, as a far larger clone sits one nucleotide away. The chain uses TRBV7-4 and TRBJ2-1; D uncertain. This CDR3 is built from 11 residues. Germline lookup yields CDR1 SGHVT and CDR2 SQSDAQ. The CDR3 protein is CASGFYNEQLF. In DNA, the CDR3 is TGTGCTAGTGGTTTTTACAATGAGCAGCTCTTC. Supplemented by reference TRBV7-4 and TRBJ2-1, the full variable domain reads GAGVSQSPRYKVAKRGRDVALRCDSISGHVTLYWYRQTLGQGSEVLTYSQSDAQRDKSGRPSGRFSAERPERSVSTLKIQRTEQGDSAVYLCASGFYNEQLFGPGTRLTVL.

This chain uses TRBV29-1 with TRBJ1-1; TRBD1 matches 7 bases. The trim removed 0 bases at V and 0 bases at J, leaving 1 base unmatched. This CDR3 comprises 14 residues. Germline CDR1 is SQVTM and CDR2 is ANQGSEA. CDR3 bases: TGCAGCGTTGAAGAGACAGGGCTGAACACTGAAGCTTTCTTT. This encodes CSVEETGLNTEAFF.

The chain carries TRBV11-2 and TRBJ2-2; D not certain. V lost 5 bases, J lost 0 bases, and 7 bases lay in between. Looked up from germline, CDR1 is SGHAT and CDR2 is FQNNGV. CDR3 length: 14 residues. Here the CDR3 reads CASSTDPNTGELFF. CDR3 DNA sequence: TGTGCCAGCAGCACTGACCCGAACACCGGGGAGCTGTTTTTT.

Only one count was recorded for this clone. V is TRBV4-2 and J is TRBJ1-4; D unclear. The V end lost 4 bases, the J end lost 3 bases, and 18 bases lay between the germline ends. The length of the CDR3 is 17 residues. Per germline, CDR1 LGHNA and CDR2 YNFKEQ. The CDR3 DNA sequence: TGTGCCAGCAGCCCCCGCCCTCCGGTTGTAGCTAATGAAAAACTGTTTTTT. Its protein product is CASSPRPPVVANEKLFF.

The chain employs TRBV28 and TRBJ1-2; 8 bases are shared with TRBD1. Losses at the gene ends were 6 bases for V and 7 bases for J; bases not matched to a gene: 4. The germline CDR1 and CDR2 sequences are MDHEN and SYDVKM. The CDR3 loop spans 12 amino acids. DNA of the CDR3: TGTGCCAGCAGACGGACAGGGACTGGCTACACCTTC. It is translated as CASRRTGTGYTF.

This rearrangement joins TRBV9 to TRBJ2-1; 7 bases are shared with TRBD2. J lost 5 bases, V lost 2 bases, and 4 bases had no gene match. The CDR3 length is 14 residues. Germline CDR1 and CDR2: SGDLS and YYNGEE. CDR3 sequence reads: CASSVLGTNNEQFF. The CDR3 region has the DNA TGTGCCAGCAGCGTTCTCGGGACTAACAATGAGCAGTTCTTC.

In DNA form, the CDR3 reads TGTGCCAGCAGCTTGGGGCTCTCCTACAATGAGCAGTTCTTC. It translates to CASSLGLSYNEQFF. V gene TRBV5-5 combines with J gene TRBJ2-1; no firm D call. The germline V gene has CDR1 SGHKS and CDR2 YYEKEE (reference sequence). The V end lost 0 bases, the J end lost 0 bases, and 4 bases lay between the germline ends. The CDR3 totals 14 residues. Variable domain in full (rest from reference TRBV5-5 and TRBJ2-1): DAGVTQSPTHLIKTRGQQVTLRCSPISGHKSVSWYQQVLGQGPQFIFQYYEKEERGRGNFPDRFSARQFPNYSSELNVNALLLGDSALYLCASSLGLSYNEQFFGPGTRLTVL.

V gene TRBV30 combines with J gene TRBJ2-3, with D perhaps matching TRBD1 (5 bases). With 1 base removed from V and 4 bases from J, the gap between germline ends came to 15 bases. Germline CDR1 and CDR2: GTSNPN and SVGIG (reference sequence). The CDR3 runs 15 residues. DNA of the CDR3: TGTGCCTGGAGTGAGGACACCCGGTATGCAGATACGCAGTATTTT. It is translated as CAWSEDTRYADTQYF.

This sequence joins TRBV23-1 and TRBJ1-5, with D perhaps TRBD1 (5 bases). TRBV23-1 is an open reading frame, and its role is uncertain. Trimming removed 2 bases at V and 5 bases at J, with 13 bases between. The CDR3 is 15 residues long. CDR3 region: CASSQGQGTDQPQHF. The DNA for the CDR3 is TGCGCCAGCAGTCAAGGTCAGGGCACGGATCAGCCCCAGCATTTT.

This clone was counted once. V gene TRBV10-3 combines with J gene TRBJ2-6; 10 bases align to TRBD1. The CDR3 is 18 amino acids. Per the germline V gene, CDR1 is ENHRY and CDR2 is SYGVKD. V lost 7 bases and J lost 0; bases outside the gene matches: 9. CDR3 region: CAITPGQGLSSGANVLTF. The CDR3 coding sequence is TGTGCCATCACCCCGGGACAGGGGCTTAGCTCTGGGGCCAACGTCCTGACTTTC.

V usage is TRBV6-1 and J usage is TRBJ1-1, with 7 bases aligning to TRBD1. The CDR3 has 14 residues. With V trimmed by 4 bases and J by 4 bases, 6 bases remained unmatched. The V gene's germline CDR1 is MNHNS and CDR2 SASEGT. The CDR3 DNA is TGTGCCAGCAGTGTTCCCGGGACAGCCACTGAAGCTTTCTTT. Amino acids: CASSVPGTATEAFF.

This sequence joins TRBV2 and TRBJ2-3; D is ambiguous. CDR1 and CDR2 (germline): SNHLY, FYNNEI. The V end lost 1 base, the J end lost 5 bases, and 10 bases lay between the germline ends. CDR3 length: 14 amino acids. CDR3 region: CASSEGPGVDTQYF. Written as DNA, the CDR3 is TGTGCCAGCAGTGAAGGGCCCGGCGTAGATACGCAGTATTTT. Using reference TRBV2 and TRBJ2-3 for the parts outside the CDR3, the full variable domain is EPEVTQTPSHQVTQMGQEVILRCVPISNHLYFYWYRQILGQKVEFLVSFYNNEISEKSEIFDDQFSVERPDGSNFTLKIRSTKLEDSAMYFCASSEGPGVDTQYFGPGTRLTVL.

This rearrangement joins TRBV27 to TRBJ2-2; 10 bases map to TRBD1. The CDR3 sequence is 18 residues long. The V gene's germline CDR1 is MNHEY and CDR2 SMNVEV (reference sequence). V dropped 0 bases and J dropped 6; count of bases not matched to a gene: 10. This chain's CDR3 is CASSLSMGTGAFSGELFF. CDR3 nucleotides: TGTGCCAGCAGTTTATCGATGGGGACAGGGGCTTTTTCCGGGGAGCTGTTTTTT.